This T cell receptor (beta chain) emerged from a study of blood T cells in healthy people across ages. Primed by a sample-barcoded 5' primer and a J-beta primer mix, a second PCR proceeded for roughly 6 to 12 cycles. TCRdb itself ran the 5' RACE reads through MiXCR, one entry per CDR3 protein. The sample records about 1,600,000 distinct CDR3 sequences, around 39% being singletons. On this clonotype: No antigen is known for it. Likely a read error: the CDR3 ends without its conserved phenylalanine or tryptophan.

Germline V gives CDR1 MNHEY, CDR2 SVGAGI. This CDR3 has 13 amino acids. The germline V and J ends were trimmed by 0 bases and 8 bases, with 8 bases remaining between them. The total RNA that was extracted per sample amounted to at least 5 micrograms. General study findings and limits: Among T cells, TCR beta diversity per million cells dropped roughly linearly as age rose.

The receptor was derived from a woman aged 18-35 years in good health. Sequenced material: blood. J is TRBJ2-1 and V is TRBV6-5; tentatively, D is TRBD1 (5 bases). The CDR3 reads CASSYSSGYEQFV. The DNA for the CDR3 is TGTGCCAGCAGTTACTCGTCAGGGTATGAGCAGTTCGTC.